This TCR beta chain is drawn from a study of CXCR3-negative and CXCR3-positive naive CD8 T cells (dated by TCRdb to between 2018 and 2020). Background on the whole study: In total, roughly 130 million TRB reads were obtained, corresponding to roughly 1.5 +/- 0.3 million reads per library. Diversity and physicochemical repertoire analyses were performed on about eleven donors pooled from two independent experiments. TRBV-TRBJ cluster analysis included naive subsets from several donors and memory cells from 3 donors.

As concerns this clonotype: Its target antigen remains unknown.

For each CD8+ T cell subset, flow sorting was done in triplicate, and some 300,000 cells per subset went directly into RLT lysis buffer. Naive CD8+ T cells were defined stringently as CD45RO-CCR7+CD27+CD95- to exclude memory contaminants. Peripheral blood mononuclear cells were isolated from buffy coats using standard density gradient centrifugation. Naive CXCR3-negative and CXCR3-positive CD8+ T cells were flow-sorted on a FACSAria III. An RNeasy Mini Kit was used to extract total RNA from the sorted cells. The study at large found these results: Repertoire diversity was comparably high in both naive subsets but much lower in memory CD8+ T cells. TRB CDR3s from CXCR3-positive naive cells showed higher hydrophobicity (lower Kidera factor 4), lower energy, and higher strength and volume indices than CXCR3-negative naive cells. TRBV-TRBJ usage was similar between naive CXCR3-negative and CXCR3-positive cells from the same donor, while memory cells showed distinct patterns. Because surface CD5, which is linked to self-reactivity in mice, was comparable between the naive subsets, TCR interaction strength was also inferred from TRB CDR3 physicochemical properties. Freshly isolated PBMCs were used for most assays because CXCR3 expression partially decreased after cryopreservation.

The germline V gene provides CDR1 SGHTA and CDR2 FQGNSA. From the cysteine through the phenylalanine, the CDR3 covers 15 amino acids. The nucleotide record is missing. The reads were generated on a NextSeq 550. The Human TCR Profiling Kit (MiLaboratory) was used to make UMI-labeled 5' RACE TRB cDNA libraries. cDNA synthesis used the entire amount of extracted RNA, and PCR amplification then used the entire amount of cDNA produced. Libraries were prepared in parallel using an identical number of PCR cycles. Under the source paper's analysis protocol: About 57,000 +/- 9,900 unique UMI-labeled TRB cDNA molecules per library were extracted with MIGEC and MiXCR, with at least two reads per UMI required. Each library averaged about 40,000 +/- 10,000 functional in-frame TRB CDR3 nucleotide clonotypes without stop codons. After downsampling to 5000 UMI-labeled TRB molecules per sample, diversity metrics, including normalized Shannon-Wiener and Chao1, were computed in VDJtools. VDJtools computed clonotype-size-weighted physicochemical properties of the central five CDR3 residues: interaction energy, strength, volume and Kidera factor 4. TCRdb reprocessed the reads; each CDR3 protein sequence makes one entry, and DNA is unavailable. None of the V and J calls come from the authors' own analysis; TCRdb made them. The sample's clone listing holds about 62,000 distinct CDR3 sequences. Around 4% of the sample is held by the ten biggest clonotypes.

The V and J genes are TRBV7-2 and TRBJ1-2; TCRdb's assignment of TRBD1 cannot be checked, as there is no DNA. The receptor was derived from a human donor in good health. Some clones in this sample may be carry-over from other donors' samples. The source material was naive CXCR3- CD8+ T cells from blood. The cell subset or site tag for this specimen amounts to: CD45RO-CCR7+CD27+CD95- naive CD8+ T cells lacking CXCR3 (TNR3-). This receptor carries the CDR3 CASSLAGQGLYGYTF.